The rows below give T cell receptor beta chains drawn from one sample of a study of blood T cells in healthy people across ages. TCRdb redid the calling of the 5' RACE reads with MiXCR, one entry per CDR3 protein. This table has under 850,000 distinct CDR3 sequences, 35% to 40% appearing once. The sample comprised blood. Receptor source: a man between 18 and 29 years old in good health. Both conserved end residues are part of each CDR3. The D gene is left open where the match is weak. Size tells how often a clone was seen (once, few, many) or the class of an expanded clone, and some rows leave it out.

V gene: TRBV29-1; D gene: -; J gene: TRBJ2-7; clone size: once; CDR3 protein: CSVYSGPLYEQYF; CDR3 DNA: TGCAGCGTTTATTCGGGACCGCTCTACGAGCAGTACTTC
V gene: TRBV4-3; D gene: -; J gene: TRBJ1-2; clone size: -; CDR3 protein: CASSQDYKAGRGYTF; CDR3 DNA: TGCGCCAGCAGCCAAGATTATAAAGCAGGCAGAGGCTACACCTTC
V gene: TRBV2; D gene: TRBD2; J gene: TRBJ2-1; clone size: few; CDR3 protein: CASSDPLAGVLDEQFF; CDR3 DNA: TGTGCCAGCAGCGATCCCTTAGCGGGGGTGCTCGATGAGCAGTTCTTC
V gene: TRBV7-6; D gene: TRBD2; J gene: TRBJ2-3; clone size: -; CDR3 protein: CASSSRYSAGLAGGSDTQYF; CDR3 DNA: TGTGCCAGCAGCTCTCGTTACAGTGCGGGACTAGCGGGGGGGTCAGATACGCAGTATTTT
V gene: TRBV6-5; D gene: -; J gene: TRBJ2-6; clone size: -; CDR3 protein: CASSLTTDGANVLTF; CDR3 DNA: TGTGCCAGCAGCCTAACTACGGACGGGGCCAACGTCCTGACTTTC
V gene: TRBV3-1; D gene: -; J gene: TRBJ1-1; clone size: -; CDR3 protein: CASSQVGSAGGAFF; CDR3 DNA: TGTGCCAGCAGCCAAGTTGGGTCCGCAGGAGGGGCTTTCTTT
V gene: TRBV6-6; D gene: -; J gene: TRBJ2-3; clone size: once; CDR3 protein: CASSYPADTQYF; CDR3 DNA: TGTGCCAGCAGTTATCCAGCAGATACGCAGTATTTT
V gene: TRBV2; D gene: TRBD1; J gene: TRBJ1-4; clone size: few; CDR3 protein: CASSALTGDIGKLFF; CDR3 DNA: TGTGCCAGCAGTGCATTGACAGGGGACATTGGAAAACTGTTTTTT
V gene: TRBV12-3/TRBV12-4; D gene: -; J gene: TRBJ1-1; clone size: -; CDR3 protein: CASTAGIEAFF; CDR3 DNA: TGTGCCAGCACCGCAGGGATTGAAGCTTTCTTT
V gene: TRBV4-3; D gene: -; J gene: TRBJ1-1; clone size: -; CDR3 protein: CASSQRHHTEAFF; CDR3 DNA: TGCGCCAGCAGCCAAAGACACCACACTGAAGCTTTCTTT
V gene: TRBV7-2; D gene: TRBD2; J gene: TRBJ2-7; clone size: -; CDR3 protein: CTSSLLAGPYEQYF; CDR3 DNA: TGTACCAGCAGCCTCTTAGCGGGGCCCTACGAGCAGTACTTC
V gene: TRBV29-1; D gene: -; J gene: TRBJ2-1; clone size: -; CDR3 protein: CSVSGGTRYNEQFF; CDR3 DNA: TGCAGCGTATCGGGTGGGACCCGGTACAATGAGCAGTTCTTC
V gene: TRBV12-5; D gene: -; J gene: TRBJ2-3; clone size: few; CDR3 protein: CASGTGYTDTQYF; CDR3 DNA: TGTGCTAGTGGGACAGGTTACACAGATACGCAGTATTTT
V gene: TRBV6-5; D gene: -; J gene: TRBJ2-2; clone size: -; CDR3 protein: CASSYSGPATGELFF; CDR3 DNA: TGTGCCAGCAGTTATTCCGGACCGGCGACCGGGGAGCTGTTTTTT
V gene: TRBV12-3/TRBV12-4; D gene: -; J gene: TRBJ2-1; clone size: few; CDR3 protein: CASSFGGGSSYNEQFF; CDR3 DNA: TGTGCCAGCAGTTTTGGAGGGGGCAGCTCCTACAATGAGCAGTTCTTC
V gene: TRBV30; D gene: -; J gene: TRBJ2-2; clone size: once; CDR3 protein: CAWRDAFKVESGELFF; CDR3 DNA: TGTGCCTGGAGGGACGCTTTTAAGGTCGAATCCGGGGAGCTGTTTTTT
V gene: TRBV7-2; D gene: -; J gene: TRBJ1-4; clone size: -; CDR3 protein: CASRLKQAPDEKLFF; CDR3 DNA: TGTGCCAGTCGGCTTAAACAGGCTCCCGATGAAAAACTGTTTTTT
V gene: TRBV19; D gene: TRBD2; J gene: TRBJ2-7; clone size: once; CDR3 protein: CASCIPGTSGYNEQYF; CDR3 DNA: TGTGCCAGTTGTATACCCGGGACTAGCGGTTACAATGAGCAGTACTTC
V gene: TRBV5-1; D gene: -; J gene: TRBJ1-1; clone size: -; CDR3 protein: CASSTTPTGNTEAFF; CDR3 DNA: TGCGCCAGCAGCACAACCCCGACAGGTAACACTGAAGCTTTCTTT
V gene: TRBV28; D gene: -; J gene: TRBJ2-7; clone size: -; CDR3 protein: CASRGGSYEQYF; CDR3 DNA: TGTGCCAGCAGAGGGGGTTCCTACGAGCAGTACTTC